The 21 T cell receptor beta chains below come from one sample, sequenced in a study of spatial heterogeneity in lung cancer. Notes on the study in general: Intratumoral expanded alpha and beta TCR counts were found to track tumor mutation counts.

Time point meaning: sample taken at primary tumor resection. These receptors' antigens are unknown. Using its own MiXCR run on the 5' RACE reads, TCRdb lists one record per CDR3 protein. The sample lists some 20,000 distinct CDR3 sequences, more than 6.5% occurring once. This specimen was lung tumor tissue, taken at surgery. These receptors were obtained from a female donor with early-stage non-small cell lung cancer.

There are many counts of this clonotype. The CDR3 DNA follows: TGTGCCAGCAGCCAGGAAACAGGGAGGTTTATTCAGCCCCAGCATTTT. This sequence encodes CASSQETGRFIQPQHF. This chain links TRBV3-1 with TRBJ1-5, with a weak D call TRBD1 (6 bases). Germline CDR1 is LGHDT and CDR2 is YNNKEL (reference sequence). Trimming removed 3 bases at V and 6 bases at J, with 18 bases between. This CDR3 has 16 amino acids.

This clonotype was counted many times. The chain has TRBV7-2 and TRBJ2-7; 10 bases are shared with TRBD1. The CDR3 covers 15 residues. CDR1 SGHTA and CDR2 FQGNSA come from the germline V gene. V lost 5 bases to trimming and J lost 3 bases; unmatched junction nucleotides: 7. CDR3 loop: CASSTRTGGGYEQYF. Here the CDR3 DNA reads TGTGCCAGCAGCACCCGGACAGGGGGTGGCTACGAGCAGTACTTC.

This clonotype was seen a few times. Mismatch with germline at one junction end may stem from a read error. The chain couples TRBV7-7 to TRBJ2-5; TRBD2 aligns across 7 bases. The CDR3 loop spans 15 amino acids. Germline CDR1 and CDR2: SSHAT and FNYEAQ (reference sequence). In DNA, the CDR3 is TGTGCTAGCAGCCTGGACGGGGGAGGGCGACAGACCCAGTACTTC. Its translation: CASSLDGGGRQTQYF.

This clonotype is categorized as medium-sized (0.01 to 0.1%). CDR3 DNA sequence: TGTGCCAGCAGTGCTAGCCGTTCCCCGGGCCCCGACGAGCAGTACTTC. Translation: CASSASRSPGPDEQYF. The V and J genes are TRBV12-3 or TRBV12-4 and TRBJ2-7, with TRBD2 as a possible D gene (5 bases). This CDR3 is 16 amino acids long. V lost 5 bases, J lost 5 bases, and 22 bases lay in between.

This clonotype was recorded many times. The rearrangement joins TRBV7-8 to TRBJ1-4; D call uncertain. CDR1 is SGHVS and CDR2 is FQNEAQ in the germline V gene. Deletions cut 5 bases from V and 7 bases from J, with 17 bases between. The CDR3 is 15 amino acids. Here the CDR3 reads CASSPRTRRGEKLFF. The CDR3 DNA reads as TGTGCCAGCAGCCCGAGGACTCGACGGGGTGAAAAACTGTTTTTT.

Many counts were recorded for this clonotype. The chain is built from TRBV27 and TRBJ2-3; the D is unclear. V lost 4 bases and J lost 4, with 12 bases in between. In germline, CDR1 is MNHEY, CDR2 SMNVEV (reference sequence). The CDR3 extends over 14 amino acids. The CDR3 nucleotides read TGTGCCAGCAGTTCCCCGAGCGTTGCAGATACGCAGTATTTT. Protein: CASSSPSVADTQYF.

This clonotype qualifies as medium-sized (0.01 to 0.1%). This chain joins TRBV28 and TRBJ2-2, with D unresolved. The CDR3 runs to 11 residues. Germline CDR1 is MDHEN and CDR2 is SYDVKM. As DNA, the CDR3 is TGTGCGGGTGGGGTCACCGGGGAGCTGTTTTTT. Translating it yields CAGGVTGELFF.

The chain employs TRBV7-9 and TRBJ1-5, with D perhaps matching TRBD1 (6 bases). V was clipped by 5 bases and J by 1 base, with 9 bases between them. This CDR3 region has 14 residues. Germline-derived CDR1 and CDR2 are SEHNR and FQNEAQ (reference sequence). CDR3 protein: CASSQGTSNQPQHF. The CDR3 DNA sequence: TGTGCCAGCAGCCAGGGGACGAGCAATCAGCCCCAGCATTTT.

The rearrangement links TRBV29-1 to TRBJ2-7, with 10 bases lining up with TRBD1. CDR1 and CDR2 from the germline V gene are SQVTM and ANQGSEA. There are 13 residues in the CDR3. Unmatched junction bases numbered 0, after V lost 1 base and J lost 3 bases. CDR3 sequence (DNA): TGCAGCGTTGAAGGGACAGGGGGCTACGAGCAGTACTTC. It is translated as CSVEGTGGYEQYF.

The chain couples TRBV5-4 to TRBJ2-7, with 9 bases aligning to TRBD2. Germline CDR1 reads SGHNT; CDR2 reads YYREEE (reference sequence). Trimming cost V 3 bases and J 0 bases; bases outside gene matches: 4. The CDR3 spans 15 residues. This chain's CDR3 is CASSSTSGFSYEQYF. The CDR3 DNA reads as TGTGCCAGCAGCTCGACTAGCGGATTCTCCTACGAGCAGTACTTC.

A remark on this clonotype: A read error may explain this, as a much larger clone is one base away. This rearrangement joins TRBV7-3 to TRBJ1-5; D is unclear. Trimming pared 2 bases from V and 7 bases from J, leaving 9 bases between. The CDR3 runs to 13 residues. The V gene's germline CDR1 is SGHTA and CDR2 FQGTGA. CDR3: CASSLATGQPQHF. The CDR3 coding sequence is TGTGCCAGCAGCTTAGCGACCGGACAGCCCCAGCATTTT.

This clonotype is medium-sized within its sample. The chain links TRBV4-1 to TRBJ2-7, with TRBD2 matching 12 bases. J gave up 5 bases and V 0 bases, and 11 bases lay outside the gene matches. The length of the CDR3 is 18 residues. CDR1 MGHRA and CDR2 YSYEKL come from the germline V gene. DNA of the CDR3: TGCGCCAGCAGCCAAGATAGGGCTAGCGGGGGGGCTTGGGACGAGCAGTACTTC. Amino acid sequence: CASSQDRASGGAWDEQYF.

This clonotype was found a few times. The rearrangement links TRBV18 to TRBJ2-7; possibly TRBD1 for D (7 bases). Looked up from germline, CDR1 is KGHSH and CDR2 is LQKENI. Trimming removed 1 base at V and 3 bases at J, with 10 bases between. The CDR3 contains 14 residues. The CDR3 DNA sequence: TGTGCCAGCTCACCACGACAGGGACTCTACGAGCAGTACTTC. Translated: CASSPRQGLYEQYF. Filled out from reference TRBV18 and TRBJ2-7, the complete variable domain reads NAGVMQNPRHLVRRRGQEARLRCSPMKGHSHVYWYRQLPEEGLKFMVYLQKENIIDESGMPKERFSAEFPKEGPSILRIQQVVRGDSAAYFCASSPRQGLYEQYFGPGTRLTVT.

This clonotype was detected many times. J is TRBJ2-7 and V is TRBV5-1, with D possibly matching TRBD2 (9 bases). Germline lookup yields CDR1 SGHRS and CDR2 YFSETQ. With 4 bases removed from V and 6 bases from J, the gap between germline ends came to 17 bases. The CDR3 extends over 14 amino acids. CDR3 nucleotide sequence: TGCGCCAGCAGCGGGAGCGGGGGGACAGGCGAGCAGTACTTC. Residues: CASSGSGGTGEQYF.

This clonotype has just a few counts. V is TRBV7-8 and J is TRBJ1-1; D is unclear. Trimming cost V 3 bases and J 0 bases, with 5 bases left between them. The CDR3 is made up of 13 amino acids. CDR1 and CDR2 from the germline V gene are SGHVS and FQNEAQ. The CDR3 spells CASSFVLNTEAFF. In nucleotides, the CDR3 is TGTGCCAGCAGCTTCGTCCTGAACACTGAAGCTTTCTTT.

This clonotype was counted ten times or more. The CDR3 bases are TGTGCCAGCAGCGGAAGGAGGGGCGCCACAGATACGCAGTATTTT. Translated: CASSGRRGATDTQYF. The chain carries TRBV11-3 and TRBJ2-3; a possible D gene is TRBD2 (6 bases). This CDR3 spans 15 amino acids. Trimming cost V 5 bases and J 2 bases, with 14 bases left between them. Germline CDR1 is SGHNT and CDR2 is YENEEA.

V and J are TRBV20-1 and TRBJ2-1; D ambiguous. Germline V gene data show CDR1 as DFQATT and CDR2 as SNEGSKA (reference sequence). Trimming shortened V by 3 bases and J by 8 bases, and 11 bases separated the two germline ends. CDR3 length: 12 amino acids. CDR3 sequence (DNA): TGCAGTGCTAGGGGCGGCGGCGATGAGCAGTTCTTC. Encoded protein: CSARGGGDEQFF.

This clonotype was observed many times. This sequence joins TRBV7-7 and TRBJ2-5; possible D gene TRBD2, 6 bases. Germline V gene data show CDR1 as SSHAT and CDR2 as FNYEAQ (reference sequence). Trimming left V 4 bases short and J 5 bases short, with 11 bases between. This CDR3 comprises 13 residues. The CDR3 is CASSYGGRETQYF. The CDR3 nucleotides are TGTGCCAGCAGCTACGGGGGAAGGGAGACCCAGTACTTC.

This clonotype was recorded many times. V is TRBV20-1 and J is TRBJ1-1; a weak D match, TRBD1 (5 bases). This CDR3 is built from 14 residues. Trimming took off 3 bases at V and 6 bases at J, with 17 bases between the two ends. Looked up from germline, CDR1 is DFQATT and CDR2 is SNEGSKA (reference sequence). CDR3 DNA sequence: TGCAGTGCTAGGACCTGGGGACCCAGCTCTGAAGCTTTCTTT. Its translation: CSARTWGPSSEAFF.

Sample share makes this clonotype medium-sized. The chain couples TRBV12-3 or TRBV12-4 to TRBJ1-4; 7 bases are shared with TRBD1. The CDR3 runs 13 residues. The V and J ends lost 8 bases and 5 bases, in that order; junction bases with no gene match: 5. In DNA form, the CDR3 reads TGTGCCAGCTCCGGGACAGAAAATGAAAAACTGTTTTTT. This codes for CASSGTENEKLFF.

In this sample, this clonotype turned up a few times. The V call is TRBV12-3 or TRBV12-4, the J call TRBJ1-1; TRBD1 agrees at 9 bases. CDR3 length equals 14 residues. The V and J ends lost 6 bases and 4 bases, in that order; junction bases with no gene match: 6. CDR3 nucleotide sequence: TGTGCCAGCAGATTGACAGGGGGAATCACTGAAGCTTTCTTT. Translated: CASRLTGGITEAFF.